Presented here are 4 T cell receptor beta chains from one specimen sequenced in a study of cytomegalovirus exposure and HLA in healthy donors. Amplification used 60 Vbeta primers and 13 Jbeta primers. TCRdb keeps only in-frame clones here, not all; method: immunoSEQ multiplex PCR. The data hold around 92,000 clones, with over 65% observed a single time. Sequencing input: PBMCs. Every receptor here comes from a man aged 55 to 70 in good health and CMV-seropositive.

The chain employs TRBV9 and TRBJ2-7; 8 bases align to TRBD1. Trimming took 0 bases from V and 5 from J; bases not matched to a gene: 10. The CDR3 sequence is 16 residues long. Germline V gene lookup returns CDR1 SGDLS and CDR2 YYNGEE. The CDR3 sequence: CASSVASGQVLNEQYF. The CDR3 DNA reads as TGTGCCAGCAGCGTAGCGTCGGGACAGGTTCTAAACGAGCAGTACTTC.

This clone came up a few times. The chain is built from TRBV9 and TRBJ1-2, with a weak D call TRBD1 (6 bases). The germline V and J ends were trimmed by 1 base and 4 bases, with 8 bases remaining between them. The CDR3 is 13 residues long. CDR1 is SGDLS, CDR2 YYNGEE, per germline. The CDR3 sequence: CASSVQGPYGYTF. CDR3 sequence (DNA): TGTGCCAGCAGCGTACAGGGGCCCTATGGCTACACCTTC.

This sequence joins TRBV2 and TRBJ2-2, with 10 bases that match TRBD1. CDR3 length: 14 residues. Germline loops: CDR1 SNHLY, CDR2 FYNNEI. With 7 bases clipped from V and 7 bases from J, the junction kept 6 bases outside the gene matches. The CDR3 is CASMGQGFIGELFF. The CDR3 DNA is TGTGCCAGCATGGGACAGGGGTTTATCGGGGAGCTGTTTTTT. Using reference TRBV2 and TRBJ2-2 for the parts outside the CDR3, the full variable domain is EPEVTQTPSHQVTQMGQEVILRCVPISNHLYFYWYRQILGQKVEFLVSFYNNEISEKSEIFDDQFSVERPDGSNFTLKIRSTKLEDSAMYFCASMGQGFIGELFFGEGSRLTVL.

This clone was seen once. The J gene is TRBJ2-7, the V gene TRBV27, with D possibly matching TRBD1 (6 bases). The CDR3 has 14 amino acids. In germline, CDR1 is MNHEY, CDR2 SMNVEV (reference sequence). V lost 5 bases, J lost 3 bases, and 14 bases lay in between. CDR3 sequence: CASSADRSLYEQYF. The CDR3 nucleotides are TGTGCCAGCAGTGCCGACAGGAGCCTCTACGAGCAGTACTTC.